What follows are 9 T cell receptor beta chains derived from one specimen sequenced in a study of response to subunit inactivated influenza vaccine. TCRdb analysed the RT-PCR reads with MiXCR anew, one entry per CDR3 protein. The sample holds hundreds of thousands of distinct CDR3 sequences, under 20% seen once. The sample consisted of PBMCs from blood, taken 5 to 6 days after vaccination. Source of these receptors: a man aged 45-65 years who received an inactivated influenza vaccine.

The chain combines TRBV12-3 or TRBV12-4 with TRBJ2-5, with 8 bases fitting TRBD2. Trimming at V came to 7 bases and at J to 2 bases, leaving 9 bases not matched to a gene. CDR3 length equals 15 residues. The CDR3 protein is CASTLSSGGQETQYF. The CDR3 nucleotides read TGTGCCAGCACCCTATCGAGCGGGGGACAAGAGACCCAGTACTTC.

The rearrangement links TRBV20-1 to TRBJ2-5; D not resolved. The CDR3 totals 12 residues. Germline CDR1 is DFQATT and CDR2 is SNEGSKA (reference sequence). The ends were cut back, 6 bases at V and 8 bases at J, with 16 bases in the middle. Written as DNA, the CDR3 is TGCAGTGCACATAAAGGTTTGGACACCCAGTACTTC. This codes for CSAHKGLDTQYF.

Many counts were recorded for this clonotype. This rearrangement joins TRBV5-1 to TRBJ2-7, with D perhaps matching TRBD1 (6 bases). Trimming took off 4 bases at V and 0 bases at J, with 11 bases between the two ends. This CDR3 is 14 amino acids long. Germline loops: CDR1 SGHRS, CDR2 YFSETQ. Here the CDR3 DNA reads TGCGCCAGCAGCCTCCGGGACAACTCCTACGAGCAGTACTTC. This translates into CASSLRDNSYEQYF.

The chain uses TRBV10-3 and TRBJ1-4, with D hard to call. CDR1 and CDR2 from the germline V gene are ENHRY and SYGVKD. Trimming stripped 4 bases from V and 12 bases from J, with 12 bases between. CDR3 length: 12 residues. CDR3 sequence: CAISGTAEELFF. The CDR3 region has the DNA TGTGCCATCAGTGGAACGGCTGAGGAACTGTTTTTT.

V gene TRBV19 combines with J gene TRBJ2-6, with D unresolved. V dropped 7 bases and J dropped 0 bases, with 7 bases sitting between them. Germline V gene sequence: CDR1 LNHDA, CDR2 SQIVND (reference sequence). CDR3 length: 14 residues. The CDR3 bases are TGTGCCAGTAAAGAGTTCTCTGGGGCCAACGTCCTGACTTTC. Translation: CASKEFSGANVLTF.

A note on this clonotype: This clone may be a read error of a much larger clone one base away. A read error is likely, as this CDR3 ends without the conserved phenylalanine or tryptophan. The rearrangement joins TRBV20-1 to TRBJ1-5, with D possibly TRBD1 on 6 matching bases. V shed 4 bases and J shed 0 bases, with 13 bases lying between them. CDR1 and CDR2 (germline): DFQATT, SNEGSKA (reference sequence). The length of the CDR3 is 15 residues. In DNA form, the CDR3 reads TGCAGTGCTAAGGACAGCCCAAATAGCAATCAGCCCCAGCATTCT. Translating gives CSAKDSPNSNQPQHS.

The chain combines TRBV12-3 or TRBV12-4 with TRBJ1-1; the D is unclear. Trimming removed 1 base at V and 1 base at J, with 13 bases between. The CDR3 is made up of 16 amino acids. The DNA of the CDR3 is TGTGCCAGCAGTTTAGGTTTGGGCACTTGGAACACTGAAGCTTTCTTT. Residues: CASSLGLGTWNTEAFF.

The rearrangement uses TRBV28 and TRBJ2-7; perhaps TRBD2 as D (6 bases). Deletions cut 6 bases from V and 2 bases from J, with 14 bases between. Per germline, CDR1 MDHEN and CDR2 SYDVKM. This CDR3 spans 14 amino acids. CDR3 amino acids: CASRPSGGTYEQYF. DNA for the CDR3: TGTGCCAGCAGGCCCTCCGGGGGAACCTACGAGCAGTACTTC.

This clonotype was counted many times. CDR3 bases: TGTGCCAGCAGCTCCGGACACTACAATGAGCAGTTCTTC. Its protein is CASSSGHYNEQFF. The chain carries TRBV7-9 and TRBJ2-1; tentatively, D is TRBD1 (5 bases). This CDR3 spans 13 amino acids. Germline CDR1 and CDR2: SEHNR and FQNEAQ (reference sequence). The ends were cut back, 4 bases at V and 3 bases at J, with 7 bases in the middle. The whole variable domain, remainder taken from reference TRBV7-9 and TRBJ2-1, is DTGVSQNPRHKITKRGQNVTFRCDPISEHNRLYWYRQTLGQGPEFLTYFQNEAQLEKSRLLSDRFSAERPKGSFSTLEIQRTEQGDSAMYLCASSSGHYNEQFFGPGTRLTVL.